The 2 T cell receptor beta chains below were found in one sample sequenced in a study of regulatory T cells in long-lasting Graves disease. The sample's time point: newly diagnosed GD, antithyroid drugs for less than 3 months. After RNA was extracted from PBMCs, the TCR library was made from it. In building TCR beta libraries, iRepertoire HTBI primers were used together with Arm-PCR of CDR3 regions. In TCRdb, the multiplex PCR reads were re-called with MiXCR into one record per CDR3 protein. The data contain approximately 350,000 distinct CDR3 sequences, about a sixth of them singletons. The same data also contributed to another study, on T cells in Graves' hyperthyroidism and ophthalmopathy.

Sequenced material: peripheral blood mononuclear cells (PBMCs), taken at new diagnosis, from a patient treated with antithyroid drugs. All receptors derive from a young woman with Graves disease.

This chain uses TRBV5-6 with TRBJ1-6; D is unresolved. Germline CDR1 and CDR2: SGHDT and YYEEEE. The CDR3 spans 17 residues. V lost 3 bases and J lost 7, with 20 bases in between. DNA for the CDR3: TGTGCCAGCAGCTGGTACAAGTGGCGTGGAGGAAATTCACCCCTCCACTTT. It yields the protein CASSWYKWRGGNSPLHF.

Ten or more counts support this clonotype. This rearrangement joins TRBV15 to TRBJ2-5; D is perhaps TRBD2 (5 bases). This CDR3 region has 14 residues. V was cut by 3 bases and J by 0 bases, with 8 bases left in between. Germline CDR1 and CDR2: LNHNV and YYDKDF (reference sequence). CDR3 nucleotides: TGTGCCACCAGCAGTAGGGAGTACCAAGAGACCCAGTACTTC. Protein: CATSSREYQETQYF.